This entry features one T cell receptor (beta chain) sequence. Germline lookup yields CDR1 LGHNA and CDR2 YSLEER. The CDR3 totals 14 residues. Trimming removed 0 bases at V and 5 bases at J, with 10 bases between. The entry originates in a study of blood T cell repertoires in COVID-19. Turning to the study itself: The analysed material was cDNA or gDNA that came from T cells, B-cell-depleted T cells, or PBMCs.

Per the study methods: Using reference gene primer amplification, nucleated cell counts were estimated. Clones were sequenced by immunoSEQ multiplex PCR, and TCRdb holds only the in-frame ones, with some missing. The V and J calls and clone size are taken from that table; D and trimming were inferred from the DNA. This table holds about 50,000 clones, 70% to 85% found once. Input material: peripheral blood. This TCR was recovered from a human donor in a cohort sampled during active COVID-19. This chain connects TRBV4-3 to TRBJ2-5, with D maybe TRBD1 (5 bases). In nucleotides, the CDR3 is TGCGCCAGCAGCCAAGACTGGGGCCCGGAGACCCAGTACTTC. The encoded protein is CASSQDWGPETQYF.